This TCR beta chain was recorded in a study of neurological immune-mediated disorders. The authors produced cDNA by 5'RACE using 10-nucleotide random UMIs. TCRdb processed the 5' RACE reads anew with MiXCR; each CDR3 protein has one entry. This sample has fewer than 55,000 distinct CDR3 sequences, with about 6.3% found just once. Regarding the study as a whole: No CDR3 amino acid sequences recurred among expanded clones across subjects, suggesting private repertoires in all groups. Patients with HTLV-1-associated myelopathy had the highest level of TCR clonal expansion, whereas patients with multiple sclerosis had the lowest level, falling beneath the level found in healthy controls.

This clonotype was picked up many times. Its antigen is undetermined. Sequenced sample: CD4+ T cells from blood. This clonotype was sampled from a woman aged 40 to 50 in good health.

CDR3 sequence (DNA): TGTGCCAGCAGCCGACAGGGAGACACTGAAGCTTTCTTT. This encodes CASSRQGDTEAFF. The rearrangement links TRBV7-9 to TRBJ1-1, with 7 positions matching TRBD1. Looked up from germline, CDR1 is SEHNR and CDR2 is FQNEAQ (reference sequence). The V segment lost 5 bases and the J segment 3 bases; nucleotides outside the gene matches: 3. The CDR3 extends over 13 amino acids.